The 14 T cell receptor beta chains reported below all come from one sample, sequenced in a study of cytomegalovirus exposure and HLA in healthy donors. The PCR contained 60 Vbeta and 13 Jbeta primers. TCRdb keeps only in-frame clones here, not all; method: immunoSEQ multiplex PCR. This sample has about 100,000 clones; around 80% occur once, and the top ten carry about 2.5%. Sequenced sample: PBMCs. These receptors all come from a man aged 30-40 years in good health and CMV-seropositive.

This clone has only a few counts. The V gene is TRBV19, the J gene TRBJ1-1; TRBD1 aligns across 7 bases. Germline V gene lookup returns CDR1 LNHDA and CDR2 SQIVND (reference sequence). This CDR3 is built from 17 residues. The V and J ends lost 8 bases and 3 bases, in that order; junction bases with no gene match: 18. The CDR3 coding sequence is TGTGCCAGTGTCAATGTGGGACAGCGGGCAGGAGACACTGAAGCTTTCTTT. Encoded protein: CASVNVGQRAGDTEAFF.

The rearrangement joins TRBV5-5 to TRBJ1-2; 9 nucleotides line up with TRBD1. Trimming at V came to 4 bases and at J to 8 bases, leaving 9 bases not matched to a gene. This CDR3 has 14 residues. Germline CDR1 SGHKS, CDR2 YYEKEE (reference sequence). The CDR3 is CASSRQGQGYGYTF. CDR3 in DNA: TGTGCCAGCAGCCGCCAGGGACAGGGCTACGGCTACACCTTC.

This sequence joins TRBV6-5 and TRBJ1-3; D perhaps matches TRBD1 (6 bases). Germline V gene data show CDR1 as MNHEY and CDR2 as SVGAGI. This CDR3 is 14 amino acids long. Trimming took off 5 bases at V and 3 bases at J, with 11 bases between the two ends. The CDR3 coding sequence is TGTGCCAGCAGTAACACAGGGCTTGGAAACACCATATATTTT. This gives the protein CASSNTGLGNTIYF.

The chain combines TRBV11-2 with TRBJ2-3, with D tentatively TRBD2 (6 bases). The germline gives CDR1 SGHAT, CDR2 FQNNGV. The CDR3 is 15 amino acids. V lost 0 bases and J 11 bases, leaving 18 bases between the germline ends. DNA of the CDR3: TGTGCCAGCAGCTTAGATGCCGGGAGCCGAGGTTGGCAGTATTTT. It translates to CASSLDAGSRGWQYF.

The chain combines TRBV7-8 with TRBJ1-3; 10 bases line up with TRBD1. CDR1 and CDR2 from the germline V gene are SGHVS and FQNEAQ. This CDR3 spans 14 amino acids. V shed 5 bases and J 5 bases; nucleotides not matched to a gene: 3. The CDR3 sequence: CASSMGQGRNTIYF. The CDR3 nucleotides read TGTGCCAGCAGCATGGGACAGGGGAGAAACACCATATATTTT.

This chain connects TRBV30 to TRBJ1-5, with 7 bases lining up with TRBD1. From germline, CDR1 is GTSNPN and CDR2 SVGIG (reference sequence). The V and J ends lost 1 base and 5 bases, in that order; junction bases with no gene match: 2. CDR3 length: 13 amino acids. CDR3 sequence (DNA): TGTGCCTGGAGTGCAACAGGGGATCAGCCCCAGCATTTT. Amino acid sequence: CAWSATGDQPQHF.

This chain connects TRBV27 to TRBJ2-7; 9 bases are a match to TRBD1. With 1 base clipped from V and 6 bases from J, the junction kept 7 bases outside the gene matches. The CDR3 has 15 amino acids. Per the germline V gene, CDR1 is MNHEY and CDR2 is SMNVEV (reference sequence). The CDR3 loop is CASSLLGQGYVEQYF. The CDR3 bases are TGTGCCAGCAGTTTATTGGGACAGGGATATGTCGAGCAGTACTTC.

The rearrangement joins TRBV11-2 to TRBJ2-3; no reliable D call. The CDR3 consists of 13 residues. Germline CDR1 SGHAT, CDR2 FQNNGV. V was pared by 0 bases and J by 6 bases, with 7 bases between. CDR3 nucleotides: TGTGCCAGCAGCTTAGATCTCGTGGATACGCAGTATTTT. Its protein product is CASSLDLVDTQYF.

This chain links TRBV9 with TRBJ1-3; 12 nucleotides line up with TRBD1. Germline V gives CDR1 SGDLS, CDR2 YYNGEE. J gave up 7 bases and V 4 bases, and 6 bases lay outside the gene matches. The CDR3 extends over 15 amino acids. The CDR3 reads CASSSGTGGTNTIYF. As DNA, the CDR3 is TGTGCCAGCAGCTCCGGGACAGGGGGCACGAACACCATATATTTT.

V usage is TRBV10-3 and J usage is TRBJ2-7; weak D call: TRBD1 (8 bases). The CDR3 has 12 residues. Germline V lookup: CDR1 ENHRY, CDR2 SYGVKD. V lost 11 bases, J lost 6 bases, and 17 bases lay in between. Here the CDR3 reads CAAQGEGLEQYF. As DNA, the CDR3 is TGTGCCGCACAGGGGGAGGGGCTCGAGCAGTACTTC.

This chain uses TRBV5-6 with TRBJ2-7; 8 bases line up with TRBD2. This CDR3 contains 17 residues. CDR1 SGHDT and CDR2 YYEEEE come from the germline V gene. With V trimmed by 0 bases and J by 3 bases, 11 bases remained unmatched. The CDR3 DNA reads as TGTGCCAGCAGCTTGGGTGCGGGGGGCCAAACCGGCTACGAGCAGTACTTC. The encoded protein is CASSLGAGGQTGYEQYF.

The chain couples TRBV6-5 to TRBJ1-2; 7 bases agree with TRBD1. Germline V lookup: CDR1 MNHEY, CDR2 SVGAGI. V was pared by 6 bases and J by 1 base, with 8 bases of the junction left unmatched. The CDR3 has 15 amino acids. CDR3 in DNA: TGTGCCAGCAGGGACGGGACAGTTCTTAACTATGGCTACACCTTC. It codes for CASRDGTVLNYGYTF.

This chain links TRBV14 with TRBJ2-2, with TRBD2 matching 10 bases. After removal of 1 base from V and 3 bases from J, the junction contained 11 bases not matched to a gene. The V gene's germline CDR1 is SGHDN and CDR2 FVKESK. This CDR3 is 19 amino acids long. The CDR3 spells CASSQGLAGAPRDTGELFF. CDR3 sequence (DNA): TGTGCCAGCAGCCAAGGCCTAGCGGGGGCCCCGAGAGACACCGGGGAGCTGTTTTTT.

The V and J genes are TRBV6-1 and TRBJ1-2; no definite D call. The CDR3 sequence is 14 residues long. The ends were cut back, 2 bases at V and 4 bases at J, with 11 bases in the middle. Germline V gene lookup returns CDR1 MNHNS and CDR2 SASEGT. The CDR3 spells CASSELLSLYGYTF. The CDR3 nucleotides are TGTGCCAGCAGTGAACTATTGTCCCTCTATGGCTACACCTTC.